This is a list of T cell receptor beta chains from one sample in a study of shared T cell receptors in the human thymus. Generated by immunoSEQ multiplex PCR, the TCRdb table keeps only in-frame clones and is missing some. The table lists around 340,000 clones, just under 95% of them singletons. The source material was thymocytes. The receptors were sampled from a human donor. Each CDR3 is given with its conserved first and last residue. The D gene is left open where the match is weak. Size is stated for part of the rows, as once, few or many counts, or as a class when the clone is expanded.

V: TRBV7-2; D: -; size: -; J: TRBJ2-7; DNA: TGTGCCAGCAGCTTAGGTCAGGAAGGAGCGGCCGAGCAGTACTTC; CDR3: CASSLGQEGAAEQYF
V: TRBV19; D: TRBD1; size: -; J: TRBJ1-2; DNA: TGTGCCAGTAGTGGGGGAGACAGGGAATTCTATGGCTACACCTTC; CDR3: CASSGGDREFYGYTF
V: TRBV11-1; D: -; size: -; J: TRBJ2-3; DNA: TGTGCCAGCAGCCCATACCGGGATCCTAGCACAGATACGCAGTATTTT; CDR3: CASSPYRDPSTDTQYF
V: TRBV7-3; D: -; size: -; J: TRBJ2-7; DNA: TGTGCCAGCAGCGAACTAGGTGACGGCTACGAGCAGTACTTC; CDR3: CASSELGDGYEQYF
V: TRBV18; D: -; size: -; J: TRBJ1-1; DNA: TGTGCCAGCGCCCACCCCCTATTTCACACTGAAGCTTTCTTT; CDR3: CASAHPLFHTEAFF
V: TRBV30; D: -; size: -; J: TRBJ1-1; DNA: TGTGCCTGCCAAATTTGCCCCAAAGAGGACTCTAAATCGGGCATGAACACTGAAGCTTTCTTT; CDR3: CACQICPKEDSKSGMNTEAFF
V: TRBV5-6; D: TRBD1; size: once; J: TRBJ2-7; DNA: TGTGCCAGCAGCTTGTTAGGACAGGGGGCGCAGGAGCAGTACTTC; CDR3: CASSLLGQGAQEQYF
V: TRBV28; D: TRBD1; size: -; J: TRBJ2-7; DNA: TGTGCCAGCACCCCCCCGGGTCGGGACAGGGTAAACGAGCAGTACTTC; CDR3: CASTPPGRDRVNEQYF
V: TRBV5-1; D: -; size: -; J: TRBJ2-7; DNA: TGCGCCAGCAGCTACCGGGACACGAGCTCCTACGAGCAGTACTTC; CDR3: CASSYRDTSSYEQYF
V: TRBV11-2; D: TRBD2; size: -; J: TRBJ2-1; DNA: TGTGCCAGCAGCTTAAGCGTAAGCGGGGACAATGAGCAGTTCTTC; CDR3: CASSLSVSGDNEQFF
V: TRBV4-1; D: -; size: -; J: TRBJ1-4; DNA: TGCGCCAGCAGCCAAGAGAGGGGCGGAAAACTGTTTTTT; CDR3: CASSQERGGKLFF
V: TRBV4-1; D: TRBD2; size: -; J: TRBJ2-4; DNA: TGCGCCAGCGGGGCTAGCGGGAGGGCCGAAAACATTCAGTACTTC; CDR3: CASGASGRAENIQYF
V: TRBV28; D: TRBD2; size: -; J: TRBJ2-1; DNA: TGTGCCAGCAGACGAATTAGCGGGAACAACCGGGGTGAGCAGTTCTTC; CDR3: CASRRISGNNRGEQFF
V: TRBV19; D: -; size: -; J: TRBJ2-1; DNA: TGTGCCAGTAGTATTAGGGAGATCTGGAACAATGAGCAGTTCTTC; CDR3: CASSIREIWNNEQFF
V: TRBV29-1; D: TRBD1; size: -; J: TRBJ1-2; DNA: TGCAGCGTTGAGGTCAGGGGGCTTTGGGGCTATGGCTACACCTTC; CDR3: CSVEVRGLWGYGYTF
V: TRBV15; D: TRBD1; size: -; J: TRBJ1-1; DNA: TGTGCCACCAGCAGAGACAGACAGGGAAACTCTGAAGCTTTCTTT; CDR3: CATSRDRQGNSEAFF
V: TRBV6-5; D: TRBD2; size: -; J: TRBJ2-1; DNA: TGTGCCATCGGGGGGAGCGGGAGCTCCTACAATGAGCAGTTCTTC; CDR3: CAIGGSGSSYNEQFF
V: TRBV7-9; D: -; size: -; J: TRBJ2-4; DNA: TGTGCCAGCAGCTTAGCAGGGGTGGGCAAAAACATTCAGTACTTC; CDR3: CASSLAGVGKNIQYF
V: TRBV5-1; D: -; size: -; J: TRBJ2-3; DNA: TGCGCCAGCAGCTCTATACTAGACTCTAGCACAGATACGCAGTATTTT; CDR3: CASSSILDSSTDTQYF
V: TRBV5-4; D: TRBD1; size: -; J: TRBJ1-4; DNA: TGTGCCAGCAGCTCGCGACAGGGGCGGGGGGAAAAACTGTTTTTT; CDR3: CASSSRQGRGEKLFF
V: TRBV9; D: TRBD2; size: once; J: TRBJ2-7; DNA: TGTGCCAGCGGCAATTCTAGCGGGAGATACGAGCAGTACTTC; CDR3: CASGNSSGRYEQYF
V: TRBV28; D: TRBD1; size: -; J: TRBJ1-3; DNA: TGTGCCAGCAGTCTGATCGATAGGACAGGGAGGGAAAACACCATATATTTT; CDR3: CASSLIDRTGRENTIYF
V: TRBV6-5; D: -; size: -; J: TRBJ2-1; DNA: TGTGCCAGCAGTTACGCCTTCTCGGGGAATGAGCAGTTCTTC; CDR3: CASSYAFSGNEQFF
V: TRBV12-5; D: TRBD1; size: -; J: TRBJ2-1; DNA: TGTGCTAGTGGTCCCGGGACAGGAAGTGCATGCAATGAGCAGTTCTTC; CDR3: CASGPGTGSACNEQFF
V: TRBV5-4; D: TRBD1; size: -; J: TRBJ2-1; DNA: TGTGCCAGCAGCTTGGTTAGTCAGGGGGCCTCCAACCTATACAATGAGCAGTTCTTC; CDR3: CASSLVSQGASNLYNEQFF
V: TRBV27; D: TRBD1; size: -; J: TRBJ2-3; DNA: TGTGCCAGCAGTTCGCCAGGGGGTACAGATACGCAGTATTTT; CDR3: CASSSPGGTDTQYF
V: TRBV5-1; D: -; size: -; J: TRBJ1-2; DNA: TGCGCCAGCAGCTTGGTAGGTAGTGGCTACACCTTC; CDR3: CASSLVGSGYTF
V: TRBV30; D: -; size: few; J: TRBJ1-5; DNA: TGTGCCTGGAGTTACGAGGAGCTCCATAGCAATCAGCCCCAGCATTTT; CDR3: CAWSYEELHSNQPQHF
V: TRBV7-9; D: -; size: -; J: TRBJ2-2; DNA: TGTGCCAGCAGTGGGGGTAGACCGAACACCGGGGAGCTGTTTTTT; CDR3: CASSGGRPNTGELFF
V: TRBV10-1; D: TRBD1; size: -; J: TRBJ1-2; DNA: TGCGCCAGCAGTGAGGCCGGGACAGGTGATTGGTATGGCTACACCTTC; CDR3: CASSEAGTGDWYGYTF
V: TRBV7-9; D: TRBD2; size: -; J: TRBJ2-7; DNA: TGTGCCAGCAGCTCCGCAGTGGATAGCGGGGTCTCCTACGAGCAGTACTTC; CDR3: CASSSAVDSGVSYEQYF
V: TRBV6-1; D: -; size: -; J: TRBJ2-4; DNA: TGTGCCAGCAGTGATTCCGCTCGCGGGCCCCGCCTTGAAAACATTCAGTACTTC; CDR3: CASSDSARGPRLENIQYF
V: TRBV11-2; D: -; size: -; J: TRBJ2-7; DNA: TGTGCCAGCAGCATAACACGGAGGAAACTCTACGAGCAGTACTTC; CDR3: CASSITRRKLYEQYF
V: TRBV4-3; D: -; size: -; J: TRBJ1-2; DNA: TGCGCCAGCAGCCAAGATAACTCTAAGGCCCTCTATGGCTACACCTTC; CDR3: CASSQDNSKALYGYTF
V: TRBV6-1; D: -; size: -; J: TRBJ2-4; DNA: TGTGCCAGCAGGGGGCCGGGACTCCAGTACTTC; CDR3: CASRGPGLQYF
V: TRBV19; D: TRBD2; size: -; J: TRBJ2-5; DNA: TGTGCCAGTAGGGAGGGGCCGACTAGCGGACAAGAGACCCAGTACTTC; CDR3: CASREGPTSGQETQYF
V: TRBV7-2; D: TRBD2; size: -; J: TRBJ2-7; DNA: TGTGCCAGCAGCCCCCTCGACCATAGCGGGCCCTACGAGCAGTACTTC; CDR3: CASSPLDHSGPYEQYF
V: TRBV2; D: TRBD1; size: -; J: TRBJ2-1; DNA: TGTGCCAGCAGTGAAGCGCTTCGAAGGGGACAGGGGGACAATGAGCAGTTCTTC; CDR3: CASSEALRRGQGDNEQFF
V: TRBV12-5; D: TRBD1; size: -; J: TRBJ2-1; DNA: TGTGCTAGTGGCCCCGACAGGGGACACTACAATGAGCAGTTCTTC; CDR3: CASGPDRGHYNEQFF
V: TRBV5-1; D: -; size: -; J: TRBJ2-3; DNA: TGCGCCAGCAGCCCGAGGGCTAGCGCAGATACGCAGTATTTT; CDR3: CASSPRASADTQYF
V: TRBV4-1; D: TRBD1; size: -; J: TRBJ2-2; DNA: TGCGCCAGCAGCCAAGAGGGGGGACAGGGGGCGTGGACCGGGGAGCTGTTTTTT; CDR3: CASSQEGGQGAWTGELFF
V: TRBV18; D: -; size: once; J: TRBJ1-4; DNA: TGTGCCAGCTCCCGCCTTCGGGAGGCAACTAATGAAAAACTGTTTTTT; CDR3: CASSRLREATNEKLFF